The T cell receptor beta chain under discussion was sequenced for a study of T cells in narcolepsy. At the level of the study: Healthy controls were enrolled alongside patients with narcolepsy type 1 or type 2. Study findings and constraints: HCRT-specific and TRIB2-specific autoreactive clonotypes appeared among same-patient CSF and blood CD4+ clonotypes. In some patient and control memory CD4+ samples, autoreactive clones were absent. Autoreactive clonotypes reportedly recurred in blood of same and different patients, not controls.

About this clone: Antigen unknown.

This CDR3 contains 13 residues. The germline V gene encodes CDR1 SGHDN and CDR2 FVKESK. Profiling relied on immunoSEQ multiplex PCR, and the TCRdb table lists in-frame clones only, not all of them. Of 35,000 to 40,000 clones in the sample, approximately 86% are singletons; the top ten hold under 2%. The TCR comes from a human donor with narcolepsy. The sample taken for sequencing was CD45RA- memory CD4+ T cells from PBMCs. The chain uses TRBV14 and TRBJ2-5; D uncertain. The J call may be faulty, since TRBJ2-7 better matches the DNA end. The chain's CDR3 is CASSPLGFGEQYF. CDR3 DNA sequence: TGTGCCAGCAGCCCCCTGGGCTTCGGCGAGCAGTACTTC.